Listed below are T cell receptor beta chains from one sample, sequenced in a study of T cells after yellow fever vaccination. MiXCR was run by TCRdb on the 5' RACE reads, yielding one entry per CDR3 protein. The sample lists about 320,000 distinct CDR3 sequences, about 4.5% seen once, with around 19% in the top ten. The source material was PBMCs, sampled 15 days after the yellow fever booster vaccination. These receptors all come from a man between 18 and 29 years old who received the YFV17D yellow fever vaccine. CDR3s include the opening cysteine and the closing phenylalanine or tryptophan. A D gene is named only where the DNA matches it firmly. The size field is filled for only some rows; it gives once, few, many or a size class.

d_call | j_call | v_call | clone_size | cdr3_length | cdr3_nt | cdr3_aa
- | TRBJ1-1 | TRBV7-8 | - | 14 | TGTGCCAGCAGCTCTCGACCGTCGAACACTGAAGCTTTCTTT | CASSSRPSNTEAFF
TRBD1 | TRBJ2-5 | TRBV11-2 | - | 17 | TGTGCCAGCAGCGTCATTTTCCTCGGACAGGGAGAAGAGACCCAGTACTTC | CASSVIFLGQGEETQYF
TRBD1 | TRBJ2-5 | TRBV6-5 | few | 12 | TGTGCCAGCAGTTGGGACAGGGAGACCCAGTACTTC | CASSWDRETQYF
- | TRBJ2-3 | TRBV6-2/TRBV6-3 | few | 15 | TGTGCCAGCACCCCCCTCCGTAGAGGCACAGATACGCAGTATTTT | CASTPLRRGTDTQYF
- | TRBJ1-1 | TRBV10-3 | - | 11 | TGTGCCATCAGTGACCCAGCGGCGGCTTTCTTT | CAISDPAAAFF
- | TRBJ2-3 | TRBV6-5 | many | 14 | TGTGCCAGCAGTTACTCTACCCCGCCAGATACGCAGTATTTT | CASSYSTPPDTQYF
TRBD1 | TRBJ2-5 | TRBV7-9 | many | 17 | TGTGCCAGCAGCTTCCAGGGGGCTAAGATCGGGGTAAAGACCCAGTACTTC | CASSFQGAKIGVKTQYF
TRBD1 | TRBJ2-3 | TRBV5-1 | many | 13 | TGCGCCAGCGGAAGGGGACAGGCAGATACGCAGTATTTT | CASGRGQADTQYF
TRBD1 | TRBJ2-3 | TRBV7-3 | many | 14 | TGTGCCAGCAGCTGGACAGGGCGCACAGATACGCAGTATTTT | CASSWTGRTDTQYF
TRBD2 | TRBJ2-5 | TRBV4-2 | many | 18 | TGTGCCAGCAGCCAAGAACAGCGGGGGGGTGTTCGCCGAGAGACCCAGTACTTC | CASSQEQRGGVRRETQYF
- | TRBJ1-5 | TRBV5-6 | - | 14 | TGTGCCAGCAGCTTGGAGGGGACAAATCAGCCCCAGCATTTT | CASSLEGTNQPQHF
TRBD2 | TRBJ2-1 | TRBV4-2 | - | 18 | TGTGCCAGCAGCCAAGGGACTAGCGGGGGGGCCGATAACAATGAGCAGTTCTTC | CASSQGTSGGADNNEQFF
TRBD2 | TRBJ2-3 | TRBV4-3 | - | 17 | TGCGCCAGCAGCCAAGACGGGAGGGCGCGGGCCACAGATACGCAGTATTTT | CASSQDGRARATDTQYF
TRBD1 | TRBJ1-5 | TRBV29-1 | few | 13 | TGCAGCGCCCAGACAGGGGGTGGGCAGCCCCAGCATTTT | CSAQTGGGQPQHF
TRBD1 | TRBJ1-1 | TRBV6-2/TRBV6-3 | - | 18 | TGTGCCAGCAGACCCGGACAGGGCGGGGCACTACAGAACACTGAAGCTTTCTTT | CASRPGQGGALQNTEAFF
- | TRBJ2-1 | TRBV6-2/TRBV6-3 | few | 14 | TGTGCCAGCAGTTACTCGAAGGGTCGGGTAACGCAGTTCTTC | CASSYSKGRVTQFF
TRBD1 | TRBJ2-5 | TRBV20-1 | few | 13 | TGCAGTGCTGGAAGGACAGGGAAAGAGACCCAGTACTTC | CSAGRTGKETQYF
- | TRBJ2-7 | TRBV7-2 | - | 14 | TGTGCCAGCAGCTTATCAAGGTACACCTACGAGCAGTACTTC | CASSLSRYTYEQYF
- | TRBJ1-2 | TRBV7-8 | - | 14 | TGTGCCAGCAGCTTAGCCGGGACGGACTATGGCTACACCTTC | CASSLAGTDYGYTF
- | TRBJ2-7 | TRBV4-3 | many | 14 | TGCGCCAGCAGCCAAGATCCAATGGGGTCCGAGCAGTACTTC | CASSQDPMGSEQYF
- | TRBJ1-2 | TRBV20-1 | many | 14 | TGCAGTGCTAGAGCTTGGGGAAATCGCCTAGGCTACACCTTC | CSARAWGNRLGYTF
- | TRBJ1-3 | TRBV12-3/TRBV12-4 | - | 14 | TGTGCCAGCAGTAGGAGAGGCTCTGGAAACACCATATATTTT | CASSRRGSGNTIYF
- | TRBJ2-1 | TRBV6-5 | few | 12 | TGTGCCAGCAGGGACCGCGGCAATGAGCAGTTCTTC | CASRDRGNEQFF
- | TRBJ1-1 | TRBV6-2/TRBV6-3 | few | 12 | TGTGCCAGCACTTCGACTACCTCGGCAGCTTTCTTT | CASTSTTSAAFF
- | TRBJ2-5 | TRBV7-2 | few | 14 | TGTGCCAGCAGCTTTTGGGGGGTAGAAGAGACCCAGTACTTC | CASSFWGVEETQYF